The 27 T cell receptor beta chains presented below share a single source sample, sequenced in a study of blood T cell repertoires in COVID-19. Produced via immunoSEQ multiplex PCR; TCRdb's table is partial and in-frame only. The data contain roughly 69,000 clones, around 80% of them seen just once; the ten biggest clones take up approximately 9.3%. The sequencing input was peripheral blood. These receptors all come from a woman aged 45-65 years with acute or convalescent COVID-19.

The chain has TRBV7-3 and TRBJ1-5, with no clear D. This CDR3 is 13 amino acids long. The germline CDR1 and CDR2 sequences are SGHTA and FQGTGA. Trimming removed 0 bases from V and 5 bases from J, with 5 bases in between. CDR3 bases: TGTGCCAGCAGCTTAACGTTCGATCAGCCCCAGCATTTT. Translating gives CASSLTFDQPQHF.

V and J are TRBV10-2 and TRBJ1-2, with 7 bases matching TRBD1. Germline-derived CDR1 and CDR2 are WSHSY and SAAADI. V dropped 3 bases and J dropped 4; count of bases not matched to a gene: 14. The CDR3 totals 17 residues. The CDR3 DNA reads TGCGCCAGCAGTGATGTTGGCAGGGGGATTGACGGCTATGGCTACACCTTC. Translation gives CASSDVGRGIDGYGYTF.

The chain links TRBV10-3 to TRBJ2-1; 8 bases align to TRBD2. The CDR3 is made up of 15 amino acids. V was clipped by 6 bases and J by 4 bases; unmatched bases: 8. The germline CDR1 and CDR2 sequences are ENHRY and SYGVKD. The CDR3 nucleotides are TGTGCCATCAGCCAAACTAGCGGATTATACAATGAGCAGTTCTTC. Translation: CAISQTSGLYNEQFF.

The rearrangement joins TRBV30 to TRBJ1-2; 10 bases match TRBD1. The V gene's germline CDR1 is GTSNPN and CDR2 SVGIG (reference sequence). This CDR3 spans 14 amino acids. The junction had 7 bases not matched to a gene; V was cut back by 3 bases and J by 6 bases. The CDR3 is CAWSRTGGADGYTF. CDR3 nucleotides: TGTGCCTGGAGCCGGACAGGGGGAGCGGATGGCTACACCTTC.

The J gene is TRBJ1-3, the V gene TRBV9; D perhaps matches TRBD1 (5 bases). From germline, CDR1 is SGDLS and CDR2 YYNGEE. V was cut by 2 bases and J by 2 bases, with 17 bases left in between. CDR3 length: 17 residues. As DNA, the CDR3 is TGTGCCAGCAGCGTTACGGTGACAGTGTCGCCTGGAAACACCATATATTTT. It translates to CASSVTVTVSPGNTIYF.

The chain uses TRBV5-1 and TRBJ2-5, with D hard to call. V lost 3 bases and J lost 8, with 20 bases in between. This CDR3 has 15 residues. Germline V gene sequence: CDR1 SGHRS, CDR2 YFSETQ. The CDR3 DNA is TGCGCCAGCAGCTCCAAGCCGGCGCAGGTTGACACCCAGTACTTC. Protein sequence: CASSSKPAQVDTQYF.

The chain couples TRBV4-2 to TRBJ2-7, with 10 bases that match TRBD2. Trimming removed 0 bases from V and 1 base from J; junction bases left unmatched: 3. Germline V gene data show CDR1 as LGHNA and CDR2 as YNFKEQ. The CDR3 covers 16 residues. CDR3 DNA sequence: TGTGCCAGCAGCCAAGATCTAGCGGGAGCTTCCTACGAGCAGTACTTC. Amino acids: CASSQDLAGASYEQYF.

This chain joins TRBV7-2 and TRBJ2-3, with TRBD2 identical over 12 bases. The CDR3 has 16 residues. Germline CDR1 SGHTA, CDR2 FQGNSA. V trimming: 5 bases; J trimming: 1 base; junction bases outside the gene matches: 4. The CDR3 here is CASSLSSGRGTDTQYF. The CDR3 DNA sequence: TGTGCCAGCAGCCTATCTAGCGGGAGGGGCACAGATACGCAGTATTTT.

This chain connects TRBV27 to TRBJ1-2, with a tentative D call TRBD1 (5 bases). The CDR3 has 16 amino acids. Germline assignment: CDR1 MNHEY and CDR2 SMNVEV (reference sequence). Trimming removed 6 bases from V and 8 bases from J, with 25 bases in between. CDR3 sequence: CASSSSVGGEVRGYTF. The CDR3 nucleotides are TGTGCCAGCAGCTCTTCGGTCGGGGGGGAGGTGCGGGGCTACACCTTC.

J is TRBJ1-1 and V is TRBV6-4; no reliable D call. Trimming cost V 8 bases and J 1 base, with 14 bases left between them. Germline V gene lookup returns CDR1 MRHNA and CDR2 SNTAGT. This CDR3 region has 14 residues. As DNA, the CDR3 is TGTGCCAGCTCACGGGAGGTAGGGAACACTGAAGCTTTCTTT. Translated: CASSREVGNTEAFF.

The J gene is TRBJ2-2, the V gene TRBV6-5, with a possible D match to TRBD2 (5 bases). V was clipped by 6 bases and J by 1 base, with 12 bases between them. Per germline, CDR1 MNHEY and CDR2 SVGAGI. The CDR3 consists of 15 residues. The CDR3 sequence is CASSLDYMNTGELFF. DNA for the CDR3: TGTGCCAGCAGCTTAGACTATATGAACACCGGGGAGCTGTTTTTT.

V usage is TRBV3-1 (or the pseudogene TRBV3-2) and J usage is TRBJ1-5, with D uncertain. This CDR3 spans 14 amino acids. With 3 bases removed from V and 1 base from J, the gap between germline ends came to 7 bases. Germline V lookup: CDR1 LGHDT, CDR2 YNNKEL (reference sequence). In nucleotides, the CDR3 is TGTGCCAGCAGCCAGGCAGGAAGCAATCAGCCCCAGCATTTT. It codes for CASSQAGSNQPQHF.

The chain joins TRBV30 to TRBJ2-1; tentative D call: TRBD2 (6 bases). Germline CDR1 is GTSNPN and CDR2 is SVGIG (reference sequence). Trimming removed 8 bases at V and 5 bases at J, with 19 bases between. The CDR3 has 14 amino acids. This CDR3 is CAKPETRVNNEQFF. The CDR3 nucleotides read TGTGCCAAGCCGGAGACTAGGGTAAACAATGAGCAGTTCTTC.

V usage is TRBV18 and J usage is TRBJ1-4, with a weak D call TRBD1 (5 bases). V gave up 3 bases and J gave up 7 bases, with 15 bases separating them. The CDR3 runs to 15 residues. Germline CDR1 and CDR2: KGHSH and LQKENI. CDR3 sequence (DNA): TGTGCCAGCTCACCGTCGCAGGGTGCTATTGAAAAACTGTTTTTT. It encodes CASSPSQGAIEKLFF. The full variable domain, rest sourced from reference TRBV18 and TRBJ1-4, is NAGVMQNPRHLVRRRGQEARLRCSPMKGHSHVYWYRQLPEEGLKFMVYLQKENIIDESGMPKERFSAEFPKEGPSILRIQQVVRGDSAAYFCASSPSQGAIEKLFFGSGTQLSVL.

The chain has TRBV27 and TRBJ1-1, with D tentatively TRBD1 (5 bases). V was trimmed by 4 bases and J by 8 bases, leaving 14 bases between them. The CDR3 sequence is 13 residues long. Germline V CDR1 and CDR2: MNHEY, SMNVEV (reference sequence). The CDR3 coding sequence is TGTGCCAGCAGTTCGGGACTGTTCCCCGAAGCTTTCTTT. Amino acids: CASSSGLFPEAFF.

The V and J genes are TRBV18 and TRBJ1-2; TRBD1 might be the D (6 bases). The CDR3 contains 15 residues. Between the trimmed V and J ends, which lost 2 bases and 8 bases, there was a span of 18 bases. CDR1 and CDR2 from the germline V gene are KGHSH and LQKENI. The CDR3 nucleotides read TGTGCCAGCTCACCAAATAGAGGACAGCTTAACGGCTACACCTTC. It translates to CASSPNRGQLNGYTF. The entire variable domain, with the rest obtained from reference TRBV18 and TRBJ1-2, is as follows: NAGVMQNPRHLVRRRGQEARLRCSPMKGHSHVYWYRQLPEEGLKFMVYLQKENIIDESGMPKERFSAEFPKEGPSILRIQQVVRGDSAAYFCASSPNRGQLNGYTFGSGTRLTVV.

The CDR3 region has the DNA TGTGCCAGCAGATCCGGACTAGCGGCCGGGGAGCTGTTTTTT. Its translation: CASRSGLAAGELFF. This chain uses TRBV28 with TRBJ2-2, with 10 bases fitting TRBD2. V shed 6 bases, J shed 6 bases, and the junction held 4 bases outside the gene matches. The CDR3 is 14 residues long. Looked up from germline, CDR1 is MDHEN and CDR2 is SYDVKM.

This chain joins TRBV5-1 and TRBJ2-3; 9 nucleotides align to TRBD2. CDR1 SGHRS and CDR2 YFSETQ come from the germline V gene. CDR3 size: 18 residues. V lost 0 bases and J lost 0; bases outside the gene matches: 8. For the CDR3, the DNA is TGCGCCAGCAGCTTGGGTCTAGCGGGGACGATTAGCACAGATACGCAGTATTTT. It translates to CASSLGLAGTISTDTQYF. The full variable domain, rest sourced from reference TRBV5-1 and TRBJ2-3, is KAGVTQTPRYLIKTRGQQVTLSCSPISGHRSVSWYQQTPGQGLQFLFEYFSETQRNKGNFPGRFSGRQFSNSRSEMNVSTLELGDSALYLCASSLGLAGTISTDTQYFGPGTRLTVL.

The chain combines TRBV9 with TRBJ1-2; perhaps TRBD1 as D (5 bases). The germline V gene has CDR1 SGDLS and CDR2 YYNGEE. V gave up 1 base and J gave up 4 bases, with 17 bases separating them. The CDR3 contains 16 residues. CDR3 sequence reads: CASSVSQDTLTYGYTF. CDR3 nucleotide sequence: TGTGCCAGCAGCGTATCCCAGGACACCCTAACCTATGGCTACACCTTC.

V is TRBV3-1 (or the pseudogene TRBV3-2) and J is TRBJ2-3; D unresolved. This CDR3 region has 14 residues. Germline CDR1 LGHDT, CDR2 YNNKEL (reference sequence). Trimming shortened V by 1 base and J by 2 bases, and 7 bases separated the two germline ends. This chain's CDR3 is CASSQALPTDTQYF. CDR3 DNA sequence: TGTGCCAGCAGCCAAGCCCTCCCCACAGATACGCAGTATTTT.

The chain combines TRBV19 with TRBJ1-1, with 9 bases matching TRBD1. V lost 7 bases and J lost 9; bases outside the gene matches: 6. Germline V gene data show CDR1 as LNHDA and CDR2 as SQIVND (reference sequence). This CDR3 is built from 12 residues. CDR3 in amino acids: CASNPGTGQAFF. CDR3 sequence (DNA): TGTGCCAGTAATCCCGGGACAGGGCAAGCTTTCTTT.

The J gene is TRBJ2-1, the V gene TRBV27; 7 bases line up with TRBD1. V shed 10 bases and J 2 bases; nucleotides not matched to a gene: 5. The CDR3 runs 13 residues. The germline CDR1 and CDR2 sequences are MNHEY and SMNVEV (reference sequence). This CDR3 is CATRDSAYNEQFF. The DNA of the CDR3 is TGTGCCACCCGGGACAGCGCCTACAATGAGCAGTTCTTC.

This clone was recorded a few times. This chain connects TRBV11-2 to TRBJ2-1, with 8 bases aligning to TRBD2. CDR1 and CDR2 from the germline V gene are SGHAT and FQNNGV. Losses at the gene ends were 2 bases for V and 7 bases for J; bases not matched to a gene: 19. The CDR3 is 19 residues long. CDR3 in DNA: TGTGCCAGCAGCTTATTAGCCCCAGGAGCGGGGGCGGCTGGAAATGAGCAGTTCTTC. Translating it yields CASSLLAPGAGAAGNEQFF.

This clone was detected a few times. The V and J genes are TRBV4-3 and TRBJ1-1; D is possibly TRBD1 (5 bases). Germline CDR1 reads LGHNA; CDR2 reads YSLEER. This CDR3 comprises 17 residues. V dropped 2 bases and J dropped 3 bases, with 19 bases sitting between them. The CDR3 reads CASSQKKRDSRDTEAFF. CDR3 bases: TGCGCCAGCAGCCAAAAAAAGAGAGACAGCCGCGACACTGAAGCTTTCTTT.

The chain carries TRBV6-1 and TRBJ1-1, with D perhaps TRBD1 (6 bases). The germline gives CDR1 MNHNS, CDR2 SASEGT. V shed 3 bases and J shed 4 bases, with 21 bases lying between them. The CDR3 is 17 residues long. CDR3 sequence: CASSDNWGTGKGTEAFF. CDR3 nucleotide sequence: TGTGCCAGCAGTGATAATTGGGGAACAGGGAAGGGCACTGAAGCTTTCTTT.

This clone was seen only a few times. The chain has TRBV3-1 (or the pseudogene TRBV3-2) and TRBJ2-7; D remains ambiguous. Germline CDR1 is LGHDT and CDR2 is YNNKEL (reference sequence). Trimming stripped 1 base from V and 6 bases from J, with 7 bases between. The CDR3 sequence is 12 residues long. CDR3 region: CASSQVEIEQYF. The CDR3 nucleotides are TGTGCCAGCAGCCAAGTTGAGATCGAGCAGTACTTC.

This sequence joins TRBV7-9 and TRBJ1-1, with a tentative D call TRBD1 (6 bases). Trimming stripped 5 bases from V and 6 bases from J, with 19 bases between. The CDR3 consists of 15 residues. Per germline, CDR1 SEHNR and CDR2 FQNEAQ (reference sequence). The CDR3 reads CASSRQAPEHAEAFF. CDR3 coding DNA: TGTGCCAGCAGCCGACAGGCCCCGGAACACGCTGAAGCTTTCTTT.